What follows are 15 T cell receptor beta chains derived from one specimen sequenced in a study of CD8 T cells in ankylosing spondylitis. The study's findings and limits: Within ankylosing spondylitis blood, a TCR beta motif made up of eight highly homologous variants appeared to be characteristic.

For these TCRs, the target antigens are not known. Each CDR3 protein gets one entry after TCRdb re-called the 5' RACE reads with MiXCR. The sample yields hundreds of thousands of distinct CDR3 sequences, 10% to 15% seen once. Input material: blood, either unsorted or a sorted T cell fraction (not recorded which). The receptors here all came from a male donor with ankylosing spondylitis.

This clonotype has just a few counts. The chain recombines TRBV5-4 with TRBJ2-3, with D possibly being TRBD2 (7 bases). The CDR3 covers 15 residues. Germline CDR1 and CDR2: SGHNT and YYREEE (reference sequence). With 4 bases removed from V and 2 bases from J, the gap between germline ends came to 14 bases. The CDR3 bases are TGTGCCAGCAGCCCGAGGGGGGGCTTCACAGATACGCAGTATTTT. This translates into CASSPRGGFTDTQYF.

This clonotype was counted a few times. This chain uses TRBV14 with TRBJ2-5; D is unclear. Germline V gene sequence: CDR1 SGHDN, CDR2 FVKESK. V was cut by 2 bases and J by 4 bases, with 20 bases left in between. This CDR3 contains 17 residues. CDR3 coding DNA: TGTGCCAGCAGCCAATCGATTGGCGGCCACCCAGGAGAGACCCAGTACTTC. Residues: CASSQSIGGHPGETQYF.

This clonotype was found a few times. This chain links TRBV15 with TRBJ2-1, with TRBD2 matching over 11 bases. CDR1 is LNHNV, CDR2 YYDKDF, per germline (reference sequence). This CDR3 is 19 amino acids long. The junction had 8 bases not matched to a gene; V was cut back by 1 base and J by 0 bases. The CDR3 protein is CATSRGIPSGGSSYNEQFF. In DNA, the CDR3 is TGTGCCACCAGCAGAGGAATCCCTAGCGGGGGGTCCTCCTACAATGAGCAGTTCTTC.

Comment on this clonotype: A read error may account for a junction end that differs from germline. The chain uses TRBV20-1 and TRBJ2-1; D unresolved. Germline lookup yields CDR1 DFQATT and CDR2 SNEGSKA (reference sequence). The CDR3 loop spans 11 amino acids. The CDR3 DNA is TGCAGTGCCGCCACCTACTATGAGCAGTTCTTC. It codes for CSAATYYEQFF.

This clonotype has just a few counts. The rearrangement joins TRBV7-3 to TRBJ1-1; possibly TRBD1 for D (6 bases). The V gene's germline CDR1 is SGHTA and CDR2 FQGTGA. Trimming removed 4 bases from V and 3 bases from J, with 9 bases in between. CDR3 length: 13 amino acids. The CDR3 coding sequence is TGTGCCAGCAGCTCAGGGGTGGACACTGAAGCTTTCTTT. Translated, it gives CASSSGVDTEAFF.

V usage is TRBV20-1 and J usage is TRBJ2-1, with 10 bases identical to TRBD2. The CDR3 contains 13 residues. CDR1 is DFQATT, CDR2 SNEGSKA, per germline (reference sequence). The CDR3 nucleotides read TGCAGAGCGGGACTAGCGACAGACAATGAGCAGTTCTTC. Its translation is CRAGLATDNEQFF.

This clonotype was seen just once. This could be a read error, since a much larger clone is one nucleotide away. The V and J genes are TRBV7-8 and TRBJ2-3, with D perhaps matching TRBD2 (7 bases). There are 16 residues in the CDR3. Looked up from germline, CDR1 is SGHVS and CDR2 is FQNEAQ. CDR3 protein: CTSRRTTGGRPDTQYF. CDR3 bases: TGTACCAGCAGGAGGACTACGGGGGGCCGGCCAGATACGCAGTATTTT. The variable domain in full, with the rest retrieved from reference TRBV7-8 and TRBJ2-3, is GAGVSQSPRYKVAKRGQDVALRCDPISGHVSLFWYQQALGQGPEFLTYFQNEAQLDKSGLPSDRFFAERPEGSVSTLKIQRTQQEDSAVYLCTSRRTTGGRPDTQYFGPGTRLTVL.

This clonotype was picked up many times. J is TRBJ1-1 and V is TRBV10-3, with D uncertain. This CDR3 has 14 amino acids. The germline V gene has CDR1 ENHRY and CDR2 SYGVKD. Trimming removed 2 bases from V and 2 bases from J, with 9 bases in between. CDR3 coding DNA: TGTGCCATCAGTGAGAGGCGGGAAAACACTGAAGCTTTCTTT. This sequence encodes CAISERRENTEAFF.

This clonotype has ten or more counts. V and J are TRBV15 and TRBJ2-3; 8 bases match TRBD1. With 4 bases clipped from V and 1 base from J, the junction kept 7 bases outside the gene matches. The CDR3 contains 16 residues. The germline V gene encodes CDR1 LNHNV and CDR2 YYDKDF (reference sequence). CDR3 region: CATSNVQGDRTDTQYF. CDR3 DNA: TGTGCCACCAGCAACGTACAGGGGGACCGCACAGATACGCAGTATTTT.

The V gene is TRBV20-1, the J gene TRBJ2-2; maybe TRBD1 (6 bases). Germline V CDR1 and CDR2: DFQATT, SNEGSKA (reference sequence). The CDR3 contains 14 residues. Trimming cost V 6 bases and J 0 bases, with 11 bases left between them. This chain's CDR3 is CSAMGHTNTGELFF. In nucleotides, the CDR3 is TGCAGTGCCATGGGACATACGAACACCGGGGAGCTGTTTTTT.

The chain carries TRBV11-2 and TRBJ2-5; D might be TRBD2 (6 bases). The CDR3 runs to 18 residues. Germline assignment: CDR1 SGHAT and CDR2 FQNNGV. V was cut by 4 bases and J by 1 base, with 22 bases left in between. Written as DNA, the CDR3 is TGTGCCAGCAGCTCTTTATCGCCTTTTTGGGACTTCCAAGAGACCCAGTACTTC. Encoded protein: CASSSLSPFWDFQETQYF. Filled out from reference TRBV11-2 and TRBJ2-5, the complete variable domain reads EAGVAQSPRYKIIEKRQSVAFWCNPISGHATLYWYQQILGQGPKLLIQFQNNGVVDDSQLPKDRFSAERLKGVDSTLKIQPAKLEDSAVYLCASSSLSPFWDFQETQYFGPGTRLLVL.

The genes are TRBV5-4 and TRBJ2-1; no reliable D call. Trimming took off 2 bases at V and 0 bases at J, with 9 bases between the two ends. The CDR3 consists of 15 residues. Looked up from germline, CDR1 is SGHNT and CDR2 is YYREEE (reference sequence). The CDR3 region has the DNA TGTGCCAGCAGCTTTCCTCAGACCTCCTACAATGAGCAGTTCTTC. Its protein product is CASSFPQTSYNEQFF.

This clonotype has just a few counts. The gene calls are TRBV4-3 and TRBJ2-7, with 10 bases that match TRBD1. Germline V CDR1 and CDR2: LGHNA, YSLEER. CDR3 length equals 16 residues. V dropped 4 bases and J dropped 1; count of bases not matched to a gene: 7. CDR3 bases: TGCGCCAGCAGCCCTAACCCGGGACAGGGGTCCTACGAGCAGTACTTC. Its protein is CASSPNPGQGSYEQYF.

This clonotype was counted between two and nine times. DNA of the CDR3: TGCGCCAGCAGCGGACAGGGGGTCTCCTACGAGCAGTACTTC. This gives the protein CASSGQGVSYEQYF. The chain couples TRBV5-1 to TRBJ2-7; 10 bases agree with TRBD1. Germline V CDR1 and CDR2: SGHRS, YFSETQ. The CDR3 totals 14 residues. V shed 4 bases and J 0 bases; nucleotides not matched to a gene: 1.

J is TRBJ2-7 and V is TRBV5-6, with D tentatively TRBD1 (6 bases). The CDR3 totals 15 residues. CDR1 is SGHDT, CDR2 YYEEEE, per germline. Trimming cost V 0 bases and J 5 bases, with 15 bases left between them. The CDR3: CASSLVGPGVHEQYF. The CDR3 DNA reads as TGTGCCAGCAGCTTGGTAGGTCCAGGGGTCCACGAGCAGTACTTC.